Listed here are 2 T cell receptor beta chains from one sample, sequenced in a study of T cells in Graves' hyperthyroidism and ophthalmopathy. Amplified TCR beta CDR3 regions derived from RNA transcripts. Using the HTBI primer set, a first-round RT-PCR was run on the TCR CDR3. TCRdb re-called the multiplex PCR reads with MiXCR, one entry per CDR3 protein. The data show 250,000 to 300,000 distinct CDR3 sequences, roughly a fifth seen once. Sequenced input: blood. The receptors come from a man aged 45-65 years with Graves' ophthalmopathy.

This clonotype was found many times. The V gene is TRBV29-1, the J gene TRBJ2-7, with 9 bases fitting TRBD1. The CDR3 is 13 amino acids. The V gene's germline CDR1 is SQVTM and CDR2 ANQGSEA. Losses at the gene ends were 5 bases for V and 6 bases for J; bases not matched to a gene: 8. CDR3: CSVSRDRDAEQYF. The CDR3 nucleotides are TGCAGCGTTTCTCGGGACAGGGATGCCGAGCAGTACTTC.

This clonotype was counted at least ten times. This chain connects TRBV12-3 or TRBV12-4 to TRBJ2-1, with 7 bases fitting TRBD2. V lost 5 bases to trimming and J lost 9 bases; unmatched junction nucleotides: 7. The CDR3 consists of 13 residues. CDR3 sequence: CASSLGLEREQFF. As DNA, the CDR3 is TGTGCCAGCAGTCTAGGACTAGAGCGTGAGCAGTTCTTC.